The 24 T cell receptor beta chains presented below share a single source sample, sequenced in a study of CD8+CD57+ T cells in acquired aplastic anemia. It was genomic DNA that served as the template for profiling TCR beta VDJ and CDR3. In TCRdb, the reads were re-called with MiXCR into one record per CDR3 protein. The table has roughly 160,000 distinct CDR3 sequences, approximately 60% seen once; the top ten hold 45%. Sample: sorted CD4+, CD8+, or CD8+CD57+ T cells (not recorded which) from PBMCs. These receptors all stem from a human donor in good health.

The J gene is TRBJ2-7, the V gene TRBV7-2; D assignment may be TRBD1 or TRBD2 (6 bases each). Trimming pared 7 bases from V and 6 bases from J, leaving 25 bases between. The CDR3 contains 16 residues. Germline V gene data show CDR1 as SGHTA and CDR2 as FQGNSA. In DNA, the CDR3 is TGTGCCAGCACCTCAGGTGGGGGGCTAGCTCCGACCGAGCAGTACTTC. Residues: CASTSGGGLAPTEQYF.

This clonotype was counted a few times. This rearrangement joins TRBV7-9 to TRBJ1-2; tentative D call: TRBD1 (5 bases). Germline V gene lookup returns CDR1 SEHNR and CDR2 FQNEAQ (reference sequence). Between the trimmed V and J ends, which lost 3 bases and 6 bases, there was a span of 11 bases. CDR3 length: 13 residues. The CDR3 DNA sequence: TGTGCCAGCAGCTTGGGGACCGTCGATGGCTACACCTTC. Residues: CASSLGTVDGYTF.

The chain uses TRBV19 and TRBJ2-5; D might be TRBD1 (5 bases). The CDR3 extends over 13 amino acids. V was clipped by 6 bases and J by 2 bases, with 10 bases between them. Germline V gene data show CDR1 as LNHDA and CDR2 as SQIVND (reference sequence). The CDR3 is CASSMTEQETQYF. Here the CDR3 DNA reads TGTGCCAGTAGCATGACAGAACAAGAGACCCAGTACTTC.

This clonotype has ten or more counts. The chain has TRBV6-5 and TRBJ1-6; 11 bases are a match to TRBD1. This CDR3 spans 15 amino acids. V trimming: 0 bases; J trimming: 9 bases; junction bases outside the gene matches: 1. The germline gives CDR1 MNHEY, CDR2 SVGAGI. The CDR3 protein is CASSYSGTGGSPLHF. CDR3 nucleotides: TGTGCCAGCAGTTACTCCGGGACAGGGGGTTCACCCCTCCACTTT.

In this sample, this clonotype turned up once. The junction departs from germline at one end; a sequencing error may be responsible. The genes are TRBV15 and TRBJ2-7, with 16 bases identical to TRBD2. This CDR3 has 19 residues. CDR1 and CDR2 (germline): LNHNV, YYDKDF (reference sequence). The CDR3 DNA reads TGTGCCACCGGCAGAGATGGGGGACTAGCGGGAGGGCCGTCCTACGAGCAGTACTTC. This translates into CATGRDGGLAGGPSYEQYF.

The CDR3 region is CASSSKRISGWPQHF. For the CDR3, the DNA is TGCGCCAGCAGCTCGAAGAGGATTTCTGGGTGGCCCCAGCATTTT. This chain links TRBV10-2 with TRBJ1-5; the D is unclear. V was clipped by 6 bases and J by 9 bases, with 21 bases between them. The CDR3 extends over 15 amino acids. Looked up from germline, CDR1 is WSHSY and CDR2 is SAAADI.

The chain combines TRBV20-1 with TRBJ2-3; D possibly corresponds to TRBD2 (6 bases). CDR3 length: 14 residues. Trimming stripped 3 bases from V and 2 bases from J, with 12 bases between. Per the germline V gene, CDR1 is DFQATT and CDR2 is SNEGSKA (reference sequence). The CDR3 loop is CSASLLAFTDTQYF. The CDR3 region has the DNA TGCAGTGCTAGCCTTCTAGCGTTCACAGATACGCAGTATTTT.

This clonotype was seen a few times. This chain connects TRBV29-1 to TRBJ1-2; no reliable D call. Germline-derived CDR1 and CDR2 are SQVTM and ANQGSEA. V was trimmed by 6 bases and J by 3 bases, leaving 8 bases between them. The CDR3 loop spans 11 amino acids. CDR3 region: CSVLTHYGYTF. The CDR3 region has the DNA TGCAGCGTGTTAACACACTATGGCTACACCTTC.

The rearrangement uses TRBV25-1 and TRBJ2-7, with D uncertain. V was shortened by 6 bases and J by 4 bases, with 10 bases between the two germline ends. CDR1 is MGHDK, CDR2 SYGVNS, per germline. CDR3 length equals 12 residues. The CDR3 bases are TGTGCCAGCAGGGTCGGGTTTTACGAGCAGTACTTC. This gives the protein CASRVGFYEQYF.

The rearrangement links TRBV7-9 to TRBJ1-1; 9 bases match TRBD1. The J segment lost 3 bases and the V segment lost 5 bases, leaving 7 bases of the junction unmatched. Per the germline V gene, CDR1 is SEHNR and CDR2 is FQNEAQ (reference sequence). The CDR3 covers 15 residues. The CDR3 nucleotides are TGTGCCAGCAGCAAGACAGGGGGAGAGGACACTGAAGCTTTCTTT. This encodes CASSKTGGEDTEAFF. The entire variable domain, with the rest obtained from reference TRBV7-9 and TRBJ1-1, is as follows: DTGVSQNPRHKITKRGQNVTFRCDPISEHNRLYWYRQTLGQGPEFLTYFQNEAQLEKSRLLSDRFSAERPKGSFSTLEIQRTEQGDSAMYLCASSKTGGEDTEAFFGQGTRLTVV.

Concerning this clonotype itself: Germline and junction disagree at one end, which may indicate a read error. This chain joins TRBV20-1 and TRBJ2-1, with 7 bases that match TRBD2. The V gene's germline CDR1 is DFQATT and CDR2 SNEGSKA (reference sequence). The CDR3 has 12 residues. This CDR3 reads CSAREGGTGLLF. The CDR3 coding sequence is TGCAGTGCTAGAGAGGGAGGGACTGGGTTACTCTTC.

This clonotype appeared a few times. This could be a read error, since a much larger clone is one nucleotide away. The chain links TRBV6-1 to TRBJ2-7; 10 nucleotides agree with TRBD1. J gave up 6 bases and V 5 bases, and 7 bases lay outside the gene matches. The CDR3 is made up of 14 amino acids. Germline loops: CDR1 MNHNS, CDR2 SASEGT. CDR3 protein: CASSPRQGAAEQYF. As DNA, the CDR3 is TGTGCCAGCAGTCCTCGACAGGGGGCGGCCGAGCAGTACTTC.

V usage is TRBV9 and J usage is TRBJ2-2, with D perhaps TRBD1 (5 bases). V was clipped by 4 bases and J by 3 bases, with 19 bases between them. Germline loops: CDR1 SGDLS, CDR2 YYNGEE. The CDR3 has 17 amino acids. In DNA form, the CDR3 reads TGTGCCAGCAGCTCCCCCTTTGACAGAGTCGACACCGGGGAGCTGTTTTTT. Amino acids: CASSSPFDRVDTGELFF.

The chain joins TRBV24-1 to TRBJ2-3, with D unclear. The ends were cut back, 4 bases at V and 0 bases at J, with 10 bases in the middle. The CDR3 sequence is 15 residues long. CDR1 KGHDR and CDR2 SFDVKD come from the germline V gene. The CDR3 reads CATSDRRVSTDTQYF. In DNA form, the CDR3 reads TGTGCCACCAGTGACCGACGGGTTAGCACAGATACGCAGTATTTT.

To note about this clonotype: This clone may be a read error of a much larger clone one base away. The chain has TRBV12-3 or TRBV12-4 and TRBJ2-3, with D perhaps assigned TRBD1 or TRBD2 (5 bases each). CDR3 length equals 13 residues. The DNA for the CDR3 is TGTGTCAGCAGCCCCCGAGGGGACGATACGCAGTATTTT. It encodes CVSSPRGDDTQYF.

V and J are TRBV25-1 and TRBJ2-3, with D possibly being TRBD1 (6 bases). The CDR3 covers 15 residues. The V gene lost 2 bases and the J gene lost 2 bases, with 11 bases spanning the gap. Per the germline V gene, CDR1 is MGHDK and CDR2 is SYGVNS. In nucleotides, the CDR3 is TGTGCCAGCAGTGAACTGGACAGCCCCACAGATACGCAGTATTTT. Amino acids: CASSELDSPTDTQYF.

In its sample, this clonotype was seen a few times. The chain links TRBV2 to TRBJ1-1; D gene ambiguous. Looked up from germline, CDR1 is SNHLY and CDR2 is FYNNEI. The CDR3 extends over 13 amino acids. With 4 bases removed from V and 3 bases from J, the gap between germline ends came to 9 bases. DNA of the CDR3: TGTGCCAGCAGTGTACGTGGTGACACTGAAGCTTTCTTT. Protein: CASSVRGDTEAFF.

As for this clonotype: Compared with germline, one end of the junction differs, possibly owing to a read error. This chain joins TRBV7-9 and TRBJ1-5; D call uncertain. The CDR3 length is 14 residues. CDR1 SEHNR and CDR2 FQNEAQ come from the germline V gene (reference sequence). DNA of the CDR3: TGCGCCAGCAGCCAACCAGAGAGCAATCAGCCCCAGCATTTT. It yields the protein CASSQPESNQPQHF.

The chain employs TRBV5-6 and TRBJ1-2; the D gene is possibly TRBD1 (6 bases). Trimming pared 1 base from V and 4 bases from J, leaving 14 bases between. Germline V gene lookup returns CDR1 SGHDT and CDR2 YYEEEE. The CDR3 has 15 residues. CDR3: CASSLFSGGGYGYTF. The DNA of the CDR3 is TGTGCCAGCAGCTTGTTTTCAGGAGGGGGCTATGGCTACACCTTC.

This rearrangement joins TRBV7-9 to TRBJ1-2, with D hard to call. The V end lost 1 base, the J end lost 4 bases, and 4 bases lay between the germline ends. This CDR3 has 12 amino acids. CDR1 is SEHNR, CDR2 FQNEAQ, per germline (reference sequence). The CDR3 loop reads CASSLGAYGYTF. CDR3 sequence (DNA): TGTGCCAGCAGCTTAGGTGCCTATGGCTACACCTTC.

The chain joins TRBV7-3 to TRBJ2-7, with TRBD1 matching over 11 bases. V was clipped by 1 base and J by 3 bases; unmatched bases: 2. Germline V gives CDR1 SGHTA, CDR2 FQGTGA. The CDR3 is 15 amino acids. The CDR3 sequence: CASSLMGTGGYEQYF. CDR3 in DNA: TGTGCCAGCAGCTTAATGGGGACAGGGGGCTACGAGCAGTACTTC.

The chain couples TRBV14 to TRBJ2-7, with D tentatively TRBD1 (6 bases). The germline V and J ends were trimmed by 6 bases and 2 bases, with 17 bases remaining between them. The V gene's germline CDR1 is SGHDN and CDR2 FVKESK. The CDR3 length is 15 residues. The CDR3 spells CASRRTRDTTYEQYF. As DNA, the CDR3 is TGTGCCAGCAGACGAACCCGGGACACAACCTACGAGCAGTACTTC.

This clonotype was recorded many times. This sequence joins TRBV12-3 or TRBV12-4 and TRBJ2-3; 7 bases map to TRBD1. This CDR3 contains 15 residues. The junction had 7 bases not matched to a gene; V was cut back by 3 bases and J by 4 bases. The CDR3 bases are TGTGCCAGCAGTTTGTACGGACAGGACGCAGATACGCAGTATTTT. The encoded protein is CASSLYGQDADTQYF.

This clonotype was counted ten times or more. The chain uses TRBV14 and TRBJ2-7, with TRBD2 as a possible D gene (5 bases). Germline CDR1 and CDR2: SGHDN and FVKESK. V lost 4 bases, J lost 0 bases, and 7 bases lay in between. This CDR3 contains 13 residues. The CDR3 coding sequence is TGTGCCAGCAGCCCGACTATCTCCTACGAGCAGTACTTC. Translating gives CASSPTISYEQYF.